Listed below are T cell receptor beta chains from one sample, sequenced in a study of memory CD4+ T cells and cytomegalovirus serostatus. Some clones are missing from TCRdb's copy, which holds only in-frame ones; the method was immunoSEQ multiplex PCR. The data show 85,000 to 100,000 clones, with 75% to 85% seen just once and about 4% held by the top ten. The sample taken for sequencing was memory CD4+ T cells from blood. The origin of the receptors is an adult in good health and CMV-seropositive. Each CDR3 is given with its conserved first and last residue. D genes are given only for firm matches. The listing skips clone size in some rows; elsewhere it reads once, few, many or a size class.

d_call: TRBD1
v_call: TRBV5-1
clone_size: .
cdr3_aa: CASSSGQEGLETQYF

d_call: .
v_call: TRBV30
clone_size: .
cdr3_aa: CAWSVYETRELFF

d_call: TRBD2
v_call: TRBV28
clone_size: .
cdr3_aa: CASRGTSGRNEQFF

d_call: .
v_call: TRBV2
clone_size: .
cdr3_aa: CASTRERGTGELFF

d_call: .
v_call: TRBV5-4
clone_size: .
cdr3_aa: CASSRDGSGANVLTF

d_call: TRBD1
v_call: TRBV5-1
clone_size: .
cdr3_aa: CASSLAGQAEEKLFF

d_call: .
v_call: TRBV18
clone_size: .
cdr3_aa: CASSPSSNSYEQYF

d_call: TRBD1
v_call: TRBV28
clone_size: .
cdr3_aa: CASRTLQGARGYTF

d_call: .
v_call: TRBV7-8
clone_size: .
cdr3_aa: CASSSEGWGLNTEAFF

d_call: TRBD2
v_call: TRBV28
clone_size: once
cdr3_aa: CAIAGTSGRAAYNEQFF

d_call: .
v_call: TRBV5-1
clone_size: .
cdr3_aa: CASSSGQWVMNTEAFF

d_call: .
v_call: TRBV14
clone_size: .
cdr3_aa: CASSRLGGPYNEQFF

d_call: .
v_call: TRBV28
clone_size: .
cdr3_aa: CASRTGLAYEQYF

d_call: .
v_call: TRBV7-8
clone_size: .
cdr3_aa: CASSLYGGENTEAFF

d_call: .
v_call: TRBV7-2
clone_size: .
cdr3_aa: CASSLRAGMIGSGETQYF

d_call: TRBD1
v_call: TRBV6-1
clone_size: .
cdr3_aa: CASGGQRLNQPQHF

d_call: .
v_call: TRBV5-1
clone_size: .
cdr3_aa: CASSPHRDHEQFF

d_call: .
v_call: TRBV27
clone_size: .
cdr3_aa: CASSLRGIVAGELFF

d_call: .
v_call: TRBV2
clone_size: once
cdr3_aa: CASLSGVNQPQHF

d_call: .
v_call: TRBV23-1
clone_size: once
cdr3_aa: CASSQYLRQGSSYEQYF

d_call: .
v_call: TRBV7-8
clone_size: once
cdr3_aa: CASSPRTAPGYTF

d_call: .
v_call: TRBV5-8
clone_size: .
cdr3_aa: CASSSGSFNQPQHF

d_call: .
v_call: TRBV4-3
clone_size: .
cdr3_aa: CASSQDKGGWGHEQYF

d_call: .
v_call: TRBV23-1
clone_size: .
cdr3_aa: CASSQSGGTDTQYF

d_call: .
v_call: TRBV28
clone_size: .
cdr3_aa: CASVIGVVSSNQPQHF

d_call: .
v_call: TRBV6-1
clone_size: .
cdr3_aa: CASSEISDEQYF

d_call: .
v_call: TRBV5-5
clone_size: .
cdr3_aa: CASTTLTYEQYF

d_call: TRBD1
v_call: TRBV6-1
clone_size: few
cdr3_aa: CASSPGQGFAGELFF

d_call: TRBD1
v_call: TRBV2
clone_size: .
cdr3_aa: CASSYTGVEAFF

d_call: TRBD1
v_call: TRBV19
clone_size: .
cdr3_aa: CASRKETGGYLGEQYF

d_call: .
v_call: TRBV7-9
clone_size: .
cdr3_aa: CASSLDGLSNQPQHF

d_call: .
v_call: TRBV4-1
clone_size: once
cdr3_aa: CASSPTMAREEGEQYF

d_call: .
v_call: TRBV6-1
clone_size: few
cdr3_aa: CASNPGPFTDTQYF

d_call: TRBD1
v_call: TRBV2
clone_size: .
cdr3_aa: CASSAQGAAGEKLFF

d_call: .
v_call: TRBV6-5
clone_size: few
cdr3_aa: CASSLTGLYGYTF

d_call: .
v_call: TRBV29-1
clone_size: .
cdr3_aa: CSVGEETQYF

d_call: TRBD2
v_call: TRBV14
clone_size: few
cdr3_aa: CASSQLVTTSGRAGNEQFF

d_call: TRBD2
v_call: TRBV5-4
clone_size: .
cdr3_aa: CASSTKAGGYNEQFF

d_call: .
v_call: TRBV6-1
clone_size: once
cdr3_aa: CASRAQGHGELFF

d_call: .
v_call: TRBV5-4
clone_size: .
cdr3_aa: CASSGSGATDTQYF

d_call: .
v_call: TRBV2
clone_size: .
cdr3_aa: CASSVRGNEWETQYF

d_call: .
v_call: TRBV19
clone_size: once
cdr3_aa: CASSMRMTGYTF

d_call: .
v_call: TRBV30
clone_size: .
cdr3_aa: CAWRLGGSGNTIYF

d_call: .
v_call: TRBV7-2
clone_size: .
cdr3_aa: CASSLARRETQYF

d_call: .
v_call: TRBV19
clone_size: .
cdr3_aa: CASSRPDITINSNQPQHF

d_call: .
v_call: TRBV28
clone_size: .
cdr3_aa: CASSFGYTGELFF

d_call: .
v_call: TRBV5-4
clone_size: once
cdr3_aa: CASSLVRGRSYNEQFF

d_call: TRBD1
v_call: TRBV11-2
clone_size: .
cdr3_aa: CASSLDLTGTGGYEQFF

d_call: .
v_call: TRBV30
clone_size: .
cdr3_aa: CAWSVSLTGNQPQHF

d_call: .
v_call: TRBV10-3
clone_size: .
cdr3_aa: CAIRLQDNNYGYTF

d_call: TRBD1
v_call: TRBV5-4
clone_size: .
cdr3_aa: CASSRQGGDEQYF

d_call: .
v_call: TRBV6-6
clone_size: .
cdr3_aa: CASRPTQGLETQYF

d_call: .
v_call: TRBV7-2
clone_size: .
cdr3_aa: CASSFQEVYEQYF

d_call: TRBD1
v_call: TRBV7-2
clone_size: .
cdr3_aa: CASSLGWDRASEKLFF

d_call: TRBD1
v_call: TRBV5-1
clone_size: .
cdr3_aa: CASSLGGQGSLGYGYTF

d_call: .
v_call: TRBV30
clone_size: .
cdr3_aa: CAWSFQGNTIYF

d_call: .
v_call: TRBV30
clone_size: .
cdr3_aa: CAWVPRSVSYEQYF

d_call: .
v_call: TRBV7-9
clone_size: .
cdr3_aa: CASSRRDSGEQYF

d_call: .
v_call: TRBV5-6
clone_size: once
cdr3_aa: CASSSRYRAYRDGYGYTF

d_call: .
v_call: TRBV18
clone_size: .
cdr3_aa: CASSPSREGEKLFF